This TCR beta chain was sequenced for a study of cytomegalovirus exposure and HLA in healthy donors. Overall study findings and caveats: Researchers reported that a few CMV-associated chains were confirmed in vitro as CMV antigen-specific. There were around 160 TCR beta chains listed as cytomegalovirus-associated. Some public TCRs appeared in many individuals, while most sequences were rare.

V was clipped by 3 bases and J by 8 bases, with 21 bases between them. CDR1 is SGHRS, CDR2 YFSETQ, per germline. There are 16 residues in the CDR3. Here immunoSEQ multiplex PCR was the method, and the copy in TCRdb shows in-frame clones only, minus some. The table lists about 140,000 clones, approximately 90% of them singletons. For this clone: As yet, its antigen is unknown.

The chain employs TRBV5-1 and TRBJ2-4; D possibly corresponds to TRBD2 (7 bases). Sequenced material: PBMCs. The sequence came from a man between 18 and 29 years old in good health and CMV-seronegative. CDR3 residues: CASSSGEGGTLDIQYF. The CDR3 nucleotides read TGCGCCAGCAGCTCCGGGGAGGGGGGGACCCTTGACATTCAGTACTTC.